This T cell receptor (beta chain) is drawn from a study of identical twins. Study-wide results and caveats: There is a chance that invariant MAIT and iNKT cells partially muddied zero-insertion analyses. Model-predicted out-of-frame TCR alpha sharing fell below observed values in monozygotic twins.

cDNA molecules carried unique molecular identifiers, and template switching added a universal primer site. Using its own MiXCR run on the 5' RACE reads, TCRdb lists one record per CDR3 protein. The sample lists 500,000 or so distinct CDR3 sequences; over 11% were seen once. In regard to this clonotype: Its matching antigen is unknown.

The sample was also linked to a second study, of yellow fever vaccine responses in identical twins. That source reports: On the reported evidence, twins' vaccine T cell responses seemed partly convergent and partly personalized.

Sequencing input: CD4+ T cells sorted from blood. This clonotype originated in a woman between 18 and 29 years old in good health.

The CDR3 DNA is TGCAGTGCCCAAGCAGGCAGCACCTACGAGCAGTACTTC. It yields the protein CSAQAGSTYEQYF. The chain recombines TRBV20-1 with TRBJ2-7, with D hard to call. The germline CDR1 and CDR2 sequences are DFQATT and SNEGSKA (reference sequence). The V and J ends lost 6 bases and 2 bases respectively, with 14 bases between them. The CDR3 is 13 amino acids.